The 31 T cell receptor beta chains below were found in one sample sequenced in a study of blood T cell repertoires in COVID-19. Measured with immunoSEQ multiplex PCR; TCRdb has only the in-frame clones, and not every one. The sample shows some 200,000 clones, around 84% of them seen only once. Sequences were obtained from peripheral blood. All receptors derive from a human donor in a cohort sampled during active COVID-19.

CDR3 nucleotide sequence: TGTGCCAGCAGTGTCATAGCGGGCACAGATACGCAGTATTTT. Amino acids: CASSVIAGTDTQYF. V and J are TRBV28 and TRBJ2-3; D is perhaps TRBD2 (6 bases). The CDR3 totals 14 residues. Trimming shortened V by 5 bases and J by 1 base, and 10 bases separated the two germline ends. CDR1 MDHEN and CDR2 SYDVKM come from the germline V gene.

The sample holds one count of this clone. V and J are TRBV5-1 and TRBJ1-3, with TRBD1 identical over 7 bases. The CDR3 is 13 residues long. The V gene end was trimmed by 6 bases and the J gene end by 2 bases; junction bases not matched to a gene: 2. Looked up from germline, CDR1 is SGHRS and CDR2 is YFSETQ. The CDR3 region is CASMGTAGNTIYF. DNA of the CDR3: TGCGCCAGCATGGGGACAGCTGGAAACACCATATATTTT. Supplemented by reference TRBV5-1 and TRBJ1-3, the full variable domain reads KAGVTQTPRYLIKTRGQQVTLSCSPISGHRSVSWYQQTPGQGLQFLFEYFSETQRNKGNFPGRFSGRQFSNSRSEMNVSTLELGDSALYLCASMGTAGNTIYFGEGSWLTVV.

The chain uses TRBV28 and TRBJ1-2, with 7 bases fitting TRBD1. V lost 6 bases to trimming and J lost 0 bases; unmatched junction nucleotides: 7. Germline loops: CDR1 MDHEN, CDR2 SYDVKM. There are 15 residues in the CDR3. The CDR3 nucleotides read TGTGCCAGCAGATTAGCCGGGACAGCTAACTATGGCTACACCTTC. Its protein is CASRLAGTANYGYTF.

The chain employs TRBV15 and TRBJ2-1; a weak D match, TRBD2 (7 bases). Germline V gene data show CDR1 as LNHNV and CDR2 as YYDKDF (reference sequence). The CDR3 spans 16 residues. Trimming shortened V by 3 bases and J by 6 bases, and 18 bases separated the two germline ends. CDR3 in DNA: TGTGCCACCAGCAGGGACGGGGGGCGGAGAGGCAATGAGCAGTTCTTC. Translation: CATSRDGGRRGNEQFF.

The rearrangement uses TRBV18 and TRBJ1-4; D is ambiguous. Trimming removed 3 bases from V and 8 bases from J, with 10 bases in between. The CDR3 has 13 amino acids. Looked up from germline, CDR1 is KGHSH and CDR2 is LQKENI. CDR3 residues: CASSPVLGEKLFF. CDR3 coding DNA: TGTGCCAGCTCACCCGTACTCGGGGAAAAACTGTTTTTT.

The genes are TRBV18 and TRBJ2-1; TRBD2 matches 9 bases. V was clipped by 3 bases and J by 4 bases; unmatched bases: 7. CDR3 length: 16 residues. Germline-derived CDR1 and CDR2 are KGHSH and LQKENI. The CDR3: CASSPLDSGSYNEQFF. The CDR3 DNA reads TGTGCCAGCTCACCGTTAGATAGCGGGAGTTACAATGAGCAGTTCTTC.

This sequence joins TRBV6-6 and TRBJ2-2; D is perhaps TRBD1 (5 bases). Per germline, CDR1 MNHNY and CDR2 SVGAGI (reference sequence). The ends were cut back, 2 bases at V and 4 bases at J, with 11 bases in the middle. This CDR3 comprises 15 residues. Here the CDR3 DNA reads TGTGCCAGCAGTTACGGACAACTATCCACCGGGGAGCTGTTTTTT. The encoded protein is CASSYGQLSTGELFF.

J is TRBJ1-2 and V is TRBV27; tentative D call: TRBD1 (6 bases). V shed 8 bases and J shed 8 bases, with 15 bases lying between them. The CDR3 extends over 12 amino acids. Per the germline V gene, CDR1 is MNHEY and CDR2 is SMNVEV (reference sequence). CDR3 protein: CASAAGDKGYTF. In DNA, the CDR3 is TGTGCCAGCGCCGCAGGGGACAAGGGCTACACCTTC.

The chain carries TRBV2 and TRBJ2-1, with TRBD2 identical over 7 bases. The CDR3 covers 15 residues. V shed 2 bases, J shed 7 bases, and the junction held 8 bases outside the gene matches. The germline V gene has CDR1 SNHLY and CDR2 FYNNEI. CDR3 nucleotide sequence: TGTGCCAGCAGTGAAAGCGGGGCGGGGAAGAATGAGCAGTTCTTC. Amino acid sequence: CASSESGAGKNEQFF.

The V call is TRBV11-2, the J call TRBJ1-3; D perhaps matches TRBD1 (5 bases). V gave up 5 bases and J gave up 3 bases, with 14 bases separating them. Germline assignment: CDR1 SGHAT and CDR2 FQNNGV. This CDR3 region has 15 residues. CDR3 nucleotide sequence: TGTGCCAGCAGCCTCGTCATGGGGGGTGGAAACACCATATATTTT. This sequence encodes CASSLVMGGGNTIYF.

The CDR3 nucleotides read TGCGCCAGCAGCCGGGAGTACGGCACTGAAGCTTTCTTT. It encodes CASSREYGTEAFF. The rearrangement uses TRBV5-1 and TRBJ1-1; D is uncertain. The CDR3 totals 13 residues. From germline, CDR1 is SGHRS and CDR2 YFSETQ. Trimming took 4 bases from V and 4 from J, leaving 11 bases between them.

The rearrangement links TRBV5-1 to TRBJ2-5, with D unresolved. Germline V gene data show CDR1 as SGHRS and CDR2 as YFSETQ. The V end lost 7 bases, the J end lost 4 bases, and 20 bases lay between the germline ends. This CDR3 comprises 15 residues. For the CDR3, the DNA is TGCGCCAGCGCCCTGCTTATCAGCGCCACAGAGACCCAGTACTTC. This gives the protein CASALLISATETQYF. Together with reference TRBV5-1 and TRBJ2-5, the CDR3 gives the full variable domain: KAGVTQTPRYLIKTRGQQVTLSCSPISGHRSVSWYQQTPGQGLQFLFEYFSETQRNKGNFPGRFSGRQFSNSRSEMNVSTLELGDSALYLCASALLISATETQYFGPGTRLLVL.

V usage is TRBV5-1 and J usage is TRBJ2-2; 7 positions agree with TRBD1. CDR1 is SGHRS and CDR2 is YFSETQ in the germline V gene. J gave up 4 bases and V 4 bases, and 4 bases lay outside the gene matches. This CDR3 is 14 amino acids long. The CDR3 here is CASSGDSITGELFF. The CDR3 nucleotides are TGCGCCAGCAGCGGGGACAGTATCACCGGGGAGCTGTTTTTT.

The chain employs TRBV21-1 and TRBJ2-5; TRBD1 is the table's D call, not checked against the DNA. TRBV21-1 is deemed a pseudogene. The CDR3 has 16 residues. This CDR3 is CASSGRDRGREETQYF. The DNA of the CDR3 is TGTGCCAGCAGCGGCCGGGACAGGGGAAGGGAAGAGACCCAGTACTTC.

The chain employs TRBV2 and TRBJ1-4; 9 nucleotides agree with TRBD1. The V and J ends lost 6 bases and 6 bases, in that order; junction bases with no gene match: 5. CDR3 length: 14 amino acids. Looked up from germline, CDR1 is SNHLY and CDR2 is FYNNEI. CDR3 DNA sequence: TGTGCCAGCAGGAGACAGGGGGTAGATGAAAAACTGTTTTTT. This gives the protein CASRRQGVDEKLFF.

The J gene is TRBJ2-2, the V gene TRBV7-2; 8 positions agree with TRBD1. CDR3 length: 16 residues. Germline CDR1 and CDR2: SGHTA and FQGNSA. V gave up 5 bases and J gave up 4 bases; unmatched junction bases: 9. CDR3 sequence (DNA): TGTGCCAGCAGCACACGACAGGGGTCGGGCACCGGGGAGCTGTTTTTT. Translation gives CASSTRQGSGTGELFF.

V gene TRBV12-3 or TRBV12-4 combines with J gene TRBJ2-7; 7 positions match TRBD2. This CDR3 has 12 residues. The trim removed 8 bases at V and 6 bases at J, leaving 7 bases unmatched. The CDR3 loop reads CASGLLAGEQYF. Written as DNA, the CDR3 is TGTGCCAGCGGATTATTAGCGGGCGAGCAGTACTTC.

This clone was seen just once. This chain uses TRBV30 with TRBJ2-7, with a weak D call TRBD2 (5 bases). The germline gives CDR1 GTSNPN, CDR2 SVGIG (reference sequence). CDR3 length: 14 amino acids. Trimming stripped 8 bases from V and 2 bases from J, with 19 bases between. For the CDR3, the DNA is TGTGCCGGCGGCGCCGGTGGGAGTGCCTACGAGCAGTACTTC. This encodes CAGGAGGSAYEQYF. The variable domain in full, with the rest retrieved from reference TRBV30 and TRBJ2-7, is SQTIHQWPATLVQPVGSPLSLECTVEGTSNPNLYWYRQAAGRGLQLLFYSVGIGQISSEVPQNLSASRPQDRQFILSSKKLLLSDSGFYLCAGGAGGSAYEQYFGPGTRLTVT.

The rearrangement links TRBV11-2 to TRBJ2-7; maybe TRBD2 (7 bases). The CDR3 has 18 amino acids. With 2 bases removed from V and 0 bases from J, the gap between germline ends came to 20 bases. Germline values: CDR1 SGHAT, CDR2 FQNNGV. The CDR3 sequence is CASSLIRGGGKNSYEQYF. In nucleotides, the CDR3 is TGTGCCAGCAGCTTAATAAGGGGGGGAGGGAAGAACTCCTACGAGCAGTACTTC. The variable domain in full, completed from reference TRBV11-2 and TRBJ2-7, reads EAGVAQSPRYKIIEKRQSVAFWCNPISGHATLYWYQQILGQGPKLLIQFQNNGVVDDSQLPKDRFSAERLKGVDSTLKIQPAKLEDSAVYLCASSLIRGGGKNSYEQYFGPGTRLTVT.

V and J are TRBV4-2 and TRBJ1-2; TRBD1 aligns across 9 bases. V shed 4 bases, J shed 7 bases, and the junction held 7 bases outside the gene matches. The CDR3 totals 14 residues. Germline V CDR1 and CDR2: LGHNA, YNFKEQ. DNA for the CDR3: TGTGCCAGCAGCCCAGACAGGGGGGCTGGTGGCTACACCTTC. This translates into CASSPDRGAGGYTF.

This chain links TRBV13 with TRBJ2-7; the match to TRBD2 covers 11 bases. Germline CDR1 reads PRHDT; CDR2 reads FYEKMQ (reference sequence). V was clipped by 5 bases and J by 1 base; unmatched bases: 7. CDR3 length equals 16 residues. CDR3 sequence reads: CASSKAGLADSYEQYF. For the CDR3, the DNA is TGTGCCAGCAGCAAAGCGGGACTAGCGGATTCCTACGAGCAGTACTTC.

CDR3 DNA: TGCAGTGCTAGTCTAGCGGGTCTCCTGGGTACGCAGTATTTT. Protein product: CSASLAGLLGTQYF. The chain uses TRBV20-1 and TRBJ2-3; TRBD2 matches at 8 bases. This CDR3 has 14 amino acids. After removal of 3 bases from V and 8 bases from J, the junction contained 10 bases not matched to a gene. Per the germline V gene, CDR1 is DFQATT and CDR2 is SNEGSKA (reference sequence).

The V and J genes are TRBV11-2 and TRBJ2-2; 10 bases align to TRBD2. V dropped 6 bases and J dropped 4; count of bases not matched to a gene: 8. The CDR3 covers 16 residues. From germline, CDR1 is SGHAT and CDR2 FQNNGV. CDR3 amino acids: CASRPTSGLVTGELFF. The CDR3 region has the DNA TGTGCCAGCAGGCCGACTAGCGGGTTAGTCACCGGGGAGCTGTTTTTT.

The chain links TRBV7-2 to TRBJ1-1; the D gene is possibly TRBD1 (6 bases). V was cut by 5 bases and J by 1 base, with 14 bases left in between. CDR3 length: 15 amino acids. Germline-derived CDR1 and CDR2 are SGHTA and FQGNSA. The CDR3 DNA reads TGTGCCAGCAGCCCCGGAGGGGGGGCGAACACTGAAGCTTTCTTT. This encodes CASSPGGGANTEAFF.

The chain links TRBV6-5 to TRBJ1-6; D gene unclear. V was pared by 7 bases and J by 4 bases, with 8 bases between. Germline V gene data show CDR1 as MNHEY and CDR2 as SVGAGI. The CDR3 is 13 amino acids. CDR3 protein: CASKPEYNSPLHF. The CDR3 DNA follows: TGTGCCAGCAAACCGGAGTATAATTCACCCCTCCACTTT.

The rearrangement joins TRBV11-3 to TRBJ2-7; 11 bases align to TRBD1. The ends lost 3 bases at V and 6 bases at J; junction bases unmatched: 7. The V gene's germline CDR1 is SGHNT and CDR2 YENEEA. The CDR3 has 15 residues. As DNA, the CDR3 is TGTGCCAGCAGCTTGGGGACAGGGGGTGCCCCCGAGCAGTACTTC. Translating gives CASSLGTGGAPEQYF.

This chain uses TRBV3-1 (or the pseudogene TRBV3-2) with TRBJ2-3, with TRBD2 matching 7 bases. This CDR3 has 18 residues. V was clipped by 0 bases and J by 6 bases; unmatched bases: 15. Germline assignment: CDR1 LGHDT and CDR2 YNNKEL (reference sequence). The CDR3: CASSQEGSSGTSWDTQYF. DNA of the CDR3: TGTGCCAGCAGCCAAGAAGGGTCCAGCGGGACGTCTTGGGATACGCAGTATTTT.

This rearrangement joins TRBV28 to TRBJ2-7; a possible D gene is TRBD2 (5 bases). V was trimmed by 5 bases and J by 4 bases, leaving 12 bases between them. CDR3 length: 13 residues. The germline CDR1 and CDR2 sequences are MDHEN and SYDVKM. CDR3: CASSPWTYYEQYF. The CDR3 region has the DNA TGTGCCAGCAGTCCTTGGACTTATTACGAGCAGTACTTC.

With regard to this clone: Other DNA variants within this sample encode the same CDR3. The chain combines TRBV7-2 with TRBJ2-7; 10 bases map to TRBD1. Germline lookup yields CDR1 SGHTA and CDR2 FQGNSA. Trimming cost V 5 bases and J 4 bases; bases outside gene matches: 5. This CDR3 region has 14 residues. The CDR3 reads CASSARDRGYEQYF. CDR3 nucleotide sequence: TGTGCCAGCAGCGCCCGGGACAGGGGTTACGAGCAGTACTTC. Using reference TRBV7-2 and TRBJ2-7 for the parts outside the CDR3, the full variable domain is GAGVSQSPSNKVTEKGKDVELRCDPISGHTALYWYRQSLGQGLEFLIYFQGNSAPDKSGLPSDRFSAERTGGSVSTLTIQRTQQEDSAVYLCASSARDRGYEQYFGPGTRLTVT.

This clone was detected many times. The V gene is TRBV15, the J gene TRBJ2-2; tentatively, D is TRBD1 (6 bases). V lost 4 bases to trimming and J lost 2 bases, with 20 bases between them. CDR3 size: 18 residues. Germline V gives CDR1 LNHNV, CDR2 YYDKDF (reference sequence). The chain's CDR3 is CATSKTSLQGRNTGELFF. As DNA, the CDR3 is TGTGCCACCAGCAAAACAAGTCTACAGGGCCGAAACACCGGGGAGCTGTTTTTT.

The V gene is TRBV2, the J gene TRBJ2-7; 14 bases align to TRBD2. The CDR3 consists of 16 residues. Looked up from germline, CDR1 is SNHLY and CDR2 is FYNNEI. Trimming cost V 7 bases and J 5 bases; bases outside gene matches: 10. The CDR3 DNA is TGTGCCAGCAATACGGCCGGGACTAGCGGGAGAGACGAGCAGTACTTC. The encoded protein is CASNTAGTSGRDEQYF.